The text below deals with one T cell receptor beta chain. This entry comes from a study of OX40 agonist ivuxolimab in advanced cancers. The wider study: Ivuxolimab is a fully human IgG2 antibody that activates OX40 (CD134).

Assay used: immunoSEQ multiplex PCR; TCRdb lists only in-frame clones, some missing. The sample has tens of thousands of clones, 70% to 90% seen once. The CDR3 runs to 14 residues. V lost 5 bases, J lost 4 bases, and 7 bases stayed unmatched. Germline CDR1 and CDR2: PRHDT and FYEKMQ (reference sequence). The chain links TRBV13 to TRBJ1-1; TRBD1 aligns across 7 bases. The material was CD4+ or CD8+ T cells sorted from blood, obtained in a trial of the OX40 agonist ivuxolimab. The TCR comes from an adult with an advanced solid tumor such as melanoma, head and neck, liver or kidney cancer. The CDR3 nucleotides are TGTGCCAGCAGCCCCCGACAGGGAAGCACTGAAGCTTTCTTT. It codes for CASSPRQGSTEAFF.